This TCR beta chain came from a study of T-cell reconstitution after alpha-beta-depleted transplantation in children. Notes on the study in general: Alpha-beta T cells present about two months after transplant were reported to originate from several hundred expanded graft clones.

Library preparation (for TCRbeta) was performed with unique molecular identifiers. TCRdb re-derived calls from the PCR reads in MiXCR, one entry per CDR3 protein. Among about 170,000 distinct CDR3 sequences listed, around 10% were seen once. This clonotype occurred many times. Its antigen is undetermined. Germline V gene sequence: CDR1 SEHNR, CDR2 FQNEAQ (reference sequence). The CDR3 contains 16 residues. With 3 bases clipped from V and 4 bases from J, the junction kept 8 bases outside the gene matches. The receptor was isolated from a boy aged 2 to 10 with acute myeloid leukemia, due to receive a stem cell transplant. The source material was PBMCs, sampled before TCRalphabeta/CD19-depleted stem cell transplant. The rearrangement links TRBV7-9 to TRBJ1-1; 10 bases are shared with TRBD1. The CDR3 spells CASSLNRRDRGTEAFF. The CDR3 DNA sequence: TGTGCCAGCAGCTTGAATCGCCGGGACAGGGGCACTGAAGCTTTCTTT.